The text below deals with one T cell receptor (beta chain). Its antigen is still unknown. Clones were read by immunoSEQ multiplex PCR, and TCRdb kept only the in-frame ones, dropping some. The table records just over 15,000 clones, 64% of them present only once. The CDR3 contains 14 residues. Trimming took 1 base from V and 2 from J, leaving 9 bases between them. Per germline, CDR1 GTSNPN and CDR2 SVGIG (reference sequence). The record originates from a study of radiation and T cells in renal cell carcinoma. Treatment: 15 Gy SBRT to primary tumor, nephrectomy 4 weeks later. Points from the study as a whole: Irradiated tumors had higher TCR clonality than control tumors.

This TCR derives from a woman between 70 and 85 years old with renal cell carcinoma. The chain links TRBV30 to TRBJ1-5; a weak D match, TRBD1 (5 bases). Sequencing used tumor tissue, obtained from a patient whose treatment included radiotherapy and nephrectomy. CDR3 region: CAWSGTGGNQPQHF. The CDR3, as DNA: TGTGCCTGGAGTGGGACGGGGGGCAATCAGCCCCAGCATTTT.